Shown below are 11 T cell receptor beta chains from a single sample sequenced in a study of blood T cells in healthy people across ages. Using a J-beta primer mix together with a sample-barcoded 5' primer, a second PCR was run for about 7 to 12 cycles. TCRdb called the 5' RACE reads again in MiXCR, with one record for every CDR3 protein. The sample includes approximately 850,000 distinct CDR3 sequences, 58% of them seen just once. Source material: blood. The receptors stem from a man in his thirties or forties in good health.

On this clonotype: The junction departs from the called germline gene at one end, perhaps through a read error. The chain employs TRBV15 and TRBJ2-2; D may be TRBD1 (7 bases). CDR1 LNHNV and CDR2 YYDKDF come from the germline V gene (reference sequence). This CDR3 comprises 16 residues. The CDR3 loop reads CATSGDRVGGPGELFF. The DNA of the CDR3 is TGTGCCACCAGCGGAGACAGGGTTGGGGGGCCCGGGGAGCTGTTTTTT.

The chain combines TRBV21-1 with TRBJ2-1; the table's D call, TRBD2, was not checked against the DNA. TRBV21-1 is tagged as a pseudogene. This CDR3 is built from 16 residues. Written as DNA, the CDR3 is TGTGCCAGCACCAGAGTTTACTTGGCTAGCTGTAGTGAGCAGTTCTTC. Its protein product is CASTRVYLASCSEQFF.

A few counts support this clonotype. The CDR3 protein is CASSRTGTGNNEQFF. The CDR3, as DNA: TGTGCCAGCAGTCGGACTGGGACAGGGAACAATGAGCAGTTCTTC. J is TRBJ2-1 and V is TRBV28; 9 bases agree with TRBD1. CDR3 length equals 15 residues. The germline V gene encodes CDR1 MDHEN and CDR2 SYDVKM. The ends lost 5 bases at V and 5 bases at J; junction bases unmatched: 7.

This clonotype has more than one count but fewer than ten. V gene TRBV20-1 combines with J gene TRBJ1-1; TRBD1 matches 11 bases. The CDR3 extends over 15 amino acids. The germline V gene has CDR1 DFQATT and CDR2 SNEGSKA (reference sequence). Losses at the gene ends were 4 bases for V and 3 bases for J; bases not matched to a gene: 7. The CDR3 DNA follows: TGCAGTGCTATGGGACAGGGGGGTAGTTACACTGAAGCTTTCTTT. Its translation is CSAMGQGGSYTEAFF.

CDR3 in DNA: TGTGCCAGCAGCCAGGACAGGGGGCGTGAAAAACTGTTTTTT. Protein product: CASSQDRGREKLFF. The chain joins TRBV6-6 to TRBJ1-4; TRBD1 matches at 11 bases. V lost 6 bases, J lost 7 bases, and 4 bases stayed unmatched. The CDR3 covers 14 residues. The germline gives CDR1 MNHNY, CDR2 SVGAGI (reference sequence).

The V and J genes are TRBV7-6 and TRBJ2-7, with D unclear. TRBJ2-5 explains the end of the DNA better; the J call may be wrong. Germline V CDR1 and CDR2: SGHVS, FNYEAQ. The CDR3 is made up of 16 amino acids. The CDR3 sequence is CASSLETPYLGETQYF. Written as DNA, the CDR3 is TGTGCCAGCAGCTTAGAGACTCCTTACTTGGGGGAGACCCAGTACTTC.

Note on this clonotype: One end of the junction is discordant with germline, which a read error may explain. The rearrangement links TRBV5-1 to TRBJ1-2; D ambiguous. The CDR3 is 13 amino acids. The germline CDR1 and CDR2 sequences are SGHRS and YFSETQ. The CDR3 spells CASSLQEGYGYTF. The CDR3 DNA reads TGTGCCAGCAGCTTACAAGAGGGCTATGGCTACACCTTC.

This chain connects TRBV20-1 to TRBJ2-7; D may be TRBD1 (5 bases). Trimming took off 0 bases at V and 3 bases at J, with 9 bases between the two ends. The CDR3 extends over 13 amino acids. Germline CDR1 reads DFQATT; CDR2 reads SNEGSKA (reference sequence). The DNA for the CDR3 is TGCAGTGCTAGAGATCAGGGCGGCTACGAGCAGTACTTC. Translation: CSARDQGGYEQYF.

This sequence joins TRBV3-1 and TRBJ1-4; D call uncertain. The CDR3 has 13 residues. The V and J ends lost 2 bases and 5 bases respectively, with 6 bases between them. Germline V CDR1 and CDR2: LGHDT, YNNKEL (reference sequence). The CDR3 DNA reads TGTGCCAGCAGCCAACAAGGAAATGAAAAACTGTTTTTT. This encodes CASSQQGNEKLFF.

The V and J genes are TRBV9 and TRBJ2-7, with D possibly TRBD1 on 6 matching bases. The V gene lost 0 bases and the J gene lost 2 bases, with 9 bases spanning the gap. CDR3 length: 14 residues. Germline CDR1 reads SGDLS; CDR2 reads YYNGEE. The CDR3 DNA follows: TGTGCCAGCAGCGTAGACCACAGGGCCTACGAGCAGTACTTC. Protein: CASSVDHRAYEQYF.

The chain combines TRBV7-8 with TRBJ2-1; tentatively, D is TRBD2 (5 bases). Germline CDR1 SGHVS, CDR2 FQNEAQ. The V end lost 2 bases, the J end lost 4 bases, and 18 bases lay between the germline ends. This CDR3 is 17 amino acids long. CDR3 coding DNA: TGTGCCAGCAGCTTAAGGTCTCCCCCCGCGGGTTACAATGAGCAGTTCTTC. This codes for CASSLRSPPAGYNEQFF.